Presented here are 30 T cell receptor beta chains from one specimen sequenced in a study of blood T cell repertoires in COVID-19. TCRdb's copy holds only in-frame clones and misses some; the assay was immunoSEQ multiplex PCR. The sample carries roughly 120,000 clones, under 95% recorded once. The sample comprised peripheral blood. These receptor sequences come from a man aged 55 to 70 with COVID-19, enrolled during active disease.

This sequence joins TRBV28 and TRBJ2-5; TRBD1 matches 9 bases. Per germline, CDR1 MDHEN and CDR2 SYDVKM. The V gene end was trimmed by 3 bases and the J gene end by 6 bases; junction bases not matched to a gene: 8. CDR3 length equals 15 residues. CDR3 residues: CASSFHQDRGKTQYF. Here the CDR3 DNA reads TGTGCCAGCAGTTTCCACCAGGACAGGGGAAAGACCCAGTACTTC.

J is TRBJ2-1 and V is TRBV6-5, with 7 bases that match TRBD1. The germline CDR1 and CDR2 sequences are MNHEY and SVGAGI. V shed 2 bases and J 5 bases; nucleotides not matched to a gene: 6. This CDR3 contains 15 residues. CDR3 region: CASSYRGQRNNEQFF. In DNA form, the CDR3 reads TGTGCCAGCAGTTACAGGGGGCAACGTAACAATGAGCAGTTCTTC.

The gene calls are TRBV7-2 and TRBJ2-3; TRBD1 is a possible D gene (5 bases). Germline V gene lookup returns CDR1 SGHTA and CDR2 FQGNSA. The CDR3 totals 14 residues. Trimming removed 3 bases from V and 2 bases from J, with 9 bases in between. This chain's CDR3 is CASSFDSFTDTQYF. The CDR3 DNA follows: TGTGCCAGCAGCTTCGACAGCTTCACAGATACGCAGTATTTT.

The chain joins TRBV7-9 to TRBJ2-7, with 8 bases aligning to TRBD1. The CDR3 length is 15 residues. Germline V gene sequence: CDR1 SEHNR, CDR2 FQNEAQ (reference sequence). The J segment lost 4 bases and the V segment lost 4 bases, leaving 9 bases of the junction unmatched. The CDR3 reads CASSWLTGDGYEQYF. As DNA, the CDR3 is TGTGCCAGCAGCTGGTTGACAGGGGACGGGTACGAGCAGTACTTC.

This clone has only one observation. The chain has TRBV6-1 and TRBJ1-2; D is unresolved. V lost 3 bases and J 4 bases, leaving 18 bases between the germline ends. The CDR3 extends over 16 amino acids. CDR1 MNHNS and CDR2 SASEGT come from the germline V gene. The CDR3 DNA is TGTGCCAGCAGTGACGGCCTTTGGGGAGGAGGCTATGGCTACACCTTC. Translation: CASSDGLWGGGYGYTF.

The genes are TRBV7-9 and TRBJ2-4, with 9 positions matching TRBD2. Germline trimming cut 6 bases from V and 11 bases from J; bases unmatched to any gene: 20. The CDR3 spans 17 residues. The germline V gene has CDR1 SEHNR and CDR2 FQNEAQ (reference sequence). The CDR3 sequence: CASRETSGSGSLGVQYF. The CDR3 bases are TGTGCCAGCAGAGAGACTAGCGGATCTGGTTCGTTAGGCGTTCAGTACTTC.

The chain is built from TRBV6-2 or TRBV6-3 and TRBJ2-1; the D gene is possibly TRBD2 (6 bases). CDR1 is MNHEY, CDR2 SVGEGT, per germline. There are 14 residues in the CDR3. The V gene lost 2 bases and the J gene lost 8 bases, with 13 bases spanning the gap. Written as DNA, the CDR3 is TGTGCCAGCAGTTACAGGAGGGGTCCCCATGAGCAGTTCTTC. Amino acids: CASSYRRGPHEQFF.

The J gene is TRBJ2-7, the V gene TRBV5-1, with TRBD1 identical over 7 bases. V shed 0 bases and J 1 base; nucleotides not matched to a gene: 4. The CDR3 contains 15 residues. In germline, CDR1 is SGHRS, CDR2 YFSETQ. CDR3 sequence reads: CASSLGDSLSYEQYF. The CDR3 nucleotides read TGCGCCAGCAGCTTGGGGGACAGTCTATCCTACGAGCAGTACTTC.

V is TRBV5-4 and J is TRBJ1-1; 11 positions match TRBD1. The germline gives CDR1 SGHNT, CDR2 YYREEE (reference sequence). V lost 5 bases, J lost 4 bases, and 13 bases stayed unmatched. This CDR3 has 17 amino acids. The CDR3: CASRTDRGLRTATEAFF. In DNA, the CDR3 is TGTGCCAGCAGGACGGACAGGGGGCTACGAACGGCCACTGAAGCTTTCTTT.

The chain combines TRBV7-9 with TRBJ2-7; 7 bases agree with TRBD2. V was clipped by 7 bases and J by 0 bases; unmatched bases: 6. CDR3 length: 14 amino acids. Germline-derived CDR1 and CDR2 are SEHNR and FQNEAQ (reference sequence). CDR3 amino acids: CASTPGGSSYEQYF. Here the CDR3 DNA reads TGTGCCAGCACCCCCGGGGGGAGCTCCTACGAGCAGTACTTC.

The J gene is TRBJ2-1, the V gene TRBV5-1, with a possible D match to TRBD2 (6 bases). The germline V and J ends were trimmed by 4 bases and 7 bases, with 15 bases remaining between them. The CDR3 extends over 14 amino acids. CDR1 SGHRS and CDR2 YFSETQ come from the germline V gene. The CDR3 spells CASSPSTSWNEQFF. As DNA, the CDR3 is TGCGCCAGCAGCCCCTCGACTAGTTGGAATGAGCAGTTCTTC. The full variable domain, in which reference TRBV5-1 and TRBJ2-1 provide the parts outside the CDR3, is KAGVTQTPRYLIKTRGQQVTLSCSPISGHRSVSWYQQTPGQGLQFLFEYFSETQRNKGNFPGRFSGRQFSNSRSEMNVSTLELGDSALYLCASSPSTSWNEQFFGPGTRLTVL.

The chain employs TRBV6-5 and TRBJ1-3; D unclear. Germline CDR1 MNHEY, CDR2 SVGAGI. The CDR3 has 15 residues. V lost 6 bases, J lost 0 bases, and 12 bases lay in between. The CDR3, as DNA: TGTGCCAGCAGCGTTGAGAGGAACTCTGGAAACACCATATATTTT. Its protein is CASSVERNSGNTIYF.

The chain is built from TRBV12-3 or TRBV12-4 and TRBJ2-5; D might be TRBD1 (6 bases). Trimming cost V 5 bases and J 5 bases, with 12 bases left between them. This CDR3 contains 13 residues. DNA of the CDR3: TGTGCCAGCAGTGCCCGTCAGGGGGAGACCCAGTACTTC. Encoded protein: CASSARQGETQYF.

This chain links TRBV5-1 with TRBJ2-7, with 8 bases lining up with TRBD1. The CDR3 runs 15 residues. Germline trimming cut 4 bases from V and 0 bases from J; bases unmatched to any gene: 6. Germline values: CDR1 SGHRS, CDR2 YFSETQ. In nucleotides, the CDR3 is TGCGCCAGCAGCCTAACAGGACAGGGCTCCTACGAGCAGTACTTC. This encodes CASSLTGQGSYEQYF.

The chain carries TRBV5-1 and TRBJ2-5; 7 bases are shared with TRBD2. The CDR3 contains 15 residues. The ends lost 0 bases at V and 4 bases at J; junction bases unmatched: 6. CDR1 SGHRS and CDR2 YFSETQ come from the germline V gene. The CDR3 sequence is CASSLASGTGETQYF. CDR3 coding DNA: TGCGCCAGCAGCTTGGCCAGCGGGACGGGAGAGACCCAGTACTTC.

The chain has TRBV4-2 and TRBJ1-5, with D unresolved. Trimming took off 1 base at V and 2 bases at J, with 12 bases between the two ends. The CDR3 runs to 16 residues. Per the germline V gene, CDR1 is LGHNA and CDR2 is YNFKEQ. The CDR3 bases are TGTGCCAGCAGCCAAGGGTTTAGCGAGGGCAATCAGCCCCAGCATTTT. Translated: CASSQGFSEGNQPQHF.

V gene TRBV29-1 combines with J gene TRBJ2-3; a possible D gene is TRBD2 (5 bases). CDR3 length: 13 amino acids. V was cut by 5 bases and J by 4 bases, with 13 bases left in between. The V gene's germline CDR1 is SQVTM and CDR2 ANQGSEA. The CDR3 protein is CSVYLGGSDTQYF. Here the CDR3 DNA reads TGCAGCGTTTACCTAGGAGGATCAGATACGCAGTATTTT.

The chain has TRBV7-8 and TRBJ1-1; maybe TRBD1 (6 bases). V dropped 7 bases and J dropped 4 bases, with 13 bases sitting between them. Germline V CDR1 and CDR2: SGHVS, FQNEAQ. CDR3 length equals 13 residues. The CDR3 protein is CASIHRVGTEAFF. The CDR3 nucleotides read TGTGCCAGCATCCACAGGGTGGGCACTGAAGCTTTCTTT.

The gene calls are TRBV18 and TRBJ1-1; 9 nucleotides align to TRBD1. The CDR3 is 15 residues long. Germline trimming cut 4 bases from V and 1 base from J; bases unmatched to any gene: 4. Germline CDR1 is KGHSH and CDR2 is LQKENI. DNA of the CDR3: TGTGCCAGCTCACTCGGGACAGGGAGGAACACTGAAGCTTTCTTT. Translated, it gives CASSLGTGRNTEAFF.

The chain links TRBV6-4 to TRBJ1-1, with D possibly being TRBD1 (5 bases). The CDR3 totals 14 residues. The V gene lost 9 bases and the J gene lost 3 bases, with 17 bases spanning the gap. Germline V CDR1 and CDR2: MRHNA, SNTAGT. CDR3 region: CARQKGAGDTEAFF. CDR3 sequence (DNA): TGTGCCAGACAGAAAGGGGCAGGAGACACTGAAGCTTTCTTT.

CDR3 in amino acids: CASSPRGGELSNEQFF. For the CDR3, the DNA is TGCGCCAGCAGCCCCCGAGGGGGGGAGCTATCCAATGAGCAGTTCTTC. The rearrangement links TRBV4-1 to TRBJ2-1, with D possibly matching TRBD2 (7 bases). Germline CDR1 and CDR2: MGHRA and YSYEKL. The CDR3 length is 16 residues. V gave up 4 bases and J gave up 6 bases, with 19 bases separating them.

The chain is built from TRBV5-1 and TRBJ1-6, with 10 bases matching TRBD1. The CDR3 is made up of 15 amino acids. V dropped 0 bases and J dropped 7; count of bases not matched to a gene: 1. Germline CDR1 SGHRS, CDR2 YFSETQ. The CDR3, as DNA: TGCGCCAGCAGCTTGGCGGGACAGGGGAATTCACCCCTCCACTTT. Translation gives CASSLAGQGNSPLHF.

V usage is TRBV12-3 or TRBV12-4 and J usage is TRBJ1-1, with D uncertain. This CDR3 has 13 amino acids. V was shortened by 6 bases and J by 3 bases, with 11 bases between the two germline ends. The CDR3 DNA sequence: TGTGCCAGCAGCCCCGGGCGGGACACTGAAGCTTTCTTT. Protein sequence: CASSPGRDTEAFF.

V gene TRBV7-9 combines with J gene TRBJ1-1; 7 bases line up with TRBD1. This CDR3 is built from 12 residues. Germline trimming cut 11 bases from V and 11 bases from J; bases unmatched to any gene: 14. The V gene's germline CDR1 is SEHNR and CDR2 FQNEAQ (reference sequence). Here the CDR3 DNA reads TGTGCCGGGGGAGACAGGGATGAAGGGGCTTTCTTT. It specifies CAGGDRDEGAFF.

The chain carries TRBV4-1 and TRBJ2-3; a weak D match, TRBD2 (5 bases). V shed 1 base and J shed 1 base, with 9 bases lying between them. Germline V CDR1 and CDR2: MGHRA, YSYEKL. The CDR3 runs 15 residues. This CDR3 is CASSQGMRGTDTQYF. CDR3 DNA: TGCGCCAGCAGCCAAGGAATGAGGGGCACAGATACGCAGTATTTT.

The table lists this clone with a count of one. The chain carries TRBV3-1 (or the pseudogene TRBV3-2) and TRBJ2-2, with 13 bases aligning to TRBD2. There are 18 residues in the CDR3. Germline lookup yields CDR1 LGHDT and CDR2 YNNKEL (reference sequence). V lost 4 bases, J lost 2 bases, and 7 bases stayed unmatched. CDR3 sequence reads: CASSPGLAGVANTGELFF. In DNA form, the CDR3 reads TGTGCCAGCAGCCCCGGACTAGCGGGAGTAGCAAACACCGGGGAGCTGTTTTTT.

The chain recombines TRBV7-9 with TRBJ1-4; D is possibly TRBD1 (6 bases). Germline V gene sequence: CDR1 SEHNR, CDR2 FQNEAQ (reference sequence). Trimming cost V 5 bases and J 5 bases, with 15 bases left between them. The CDR3 covers 15 residues. The CDR3 DNA reads TGTGCCAGCAGCCCATCCGGACAGTCCAATGAAAAACTGTTTTTT. Encoded protein: CASSPSGQSNEKLFF.

V gene TRBV30 combines with J gene TRBJ1-1, with 7 bases matching TRBD1. There are 15 residues in the CDR3. The V and J ends lost 2 bases and 0 bases, in that order; junction bases with no gene match: 6. Germline CDR1 reads GTSNPN; CDR2 reads SVGIG (reference sequence). The chain's CDR3 is CAWSPPGGVNTEAFF. DNA of the CDR3: TGTGCCTGGAGTCCCCCAGGGGGAGTGAACACTGAAGCTTTCTTT. The variable domain in full, with the rest retrieved from reference TRBV30 and TRBJ1-1, is SQTIHQWPATLVQPVGSPLSLECTVEGTSNPNLYWYRQAAGRGLQLLFYSVGIGQISSEVPQNLSASRPQDRQFILSSKKLLLSDSGFYLCAWSPPGGVNTEAFFGQGTRLTVV.

The CDR3 reads CASSWDRGNYEQYF. The CDR3 bases are TGTGCCAGCAGTTGGGACAGGGGAAACTACGAGCAGTACTTC. V and J are TRBV28 and TRBJ2-7; TRBD1 matches 10 bases. The germline CDR1 and CDR2 sequences are MDHEN and SYDVKM. The V and J ends lost 4 bases and 3 bases, in that order; junction bases with no gene match: 3. The CDR3 length is 14 residues.

V usage is TRBV24-1 and J usage is TRBJ1-3; TRBD1 is a possible D gene (6 bases). Germline V gene lookup returns CDR1 KGHDR and CDR2 SFDVKD. The CDR3 is made up of 15 amino acids. V was shortened by 4 bases and J by 2 bases, with 11 bases between the two germline ends. CDR3 coding DNA: TGTGCCACCAGTGACCCCACAGGGACTGGAAACACCATATATTTT. Amino acids: CATSDPTGTGNTIYF.